This TCR beta chain was captured in a study of shared clonotypes between healthy human individuals. Findings and caveats of the study: Some clonotypes were shared by all four sorted-subset donors, while others were not shared. The non-shared ones had lower generation probabilities than the shared ones.

This CDR3 comprises 18 residues. The trim removed 4 bases at V and 0 bases at J, leaving 13 bases unmatched. Germline CDR1 is SGHDT and CDR2 is YYEEEE. With regard to this clone: Its antigen is unknown.

The method was immunoSEQ multiplex PCR; TCRdb's version includes in-frame clones alone and lacks a portion of them. This table holds 550,000 to 850,000 clones, roughly 70% found once. The chain couples TRBV5-6 to TRBJ2-7; TRBD1 matches 10 bases. The sequence came from a woman aged 25 to 39 in good health. Input material: memory CD4+ T cells sorted from blood. Subset noted: CD45RA-negative fraction. Here the CDR3 DNA reads TGTGCCAGCAGCCCATACCGGGACAGGGGATGGGGCTCCTACGAGCAGTACTTC. Translated: CASSPYRDRGWGSYEQYF.